Below, 23 T cell receptor beta chains from the same sample are listed, as sequenced in a study of cytomegalovirus exposure and HLA in healthy donors. Primers included in the PCR were 60 Vbeta and 13 Jbeta primers. Generated by immunoSEQ multiplex PCR, the TCRdb table keeps only in-frame clones and is missing some. Here the sample spans approximately 270,000 clones, 80% being singletons. Sequenced material: PBMCs. These receptors all come from a girl aged 2 to 10 in good health and CMV-seronegative.

The V and J genes are TRBV28 and TRBJ2-1, with D maybe TRBD2 (7 bases). Germline values: CDR1 MDHEN, CDR2 SYDVKM. The CDR3 spans 15 residues. Trimming took off 3 bases at V and 8 bases at J, with 17 bases between the two ends. The chain's CDR3 is CASSFERGRGYEQFF. The CDR3 nucleotides are TGTGCCAGCAGTTTCGAGCGGGGCAGGGGTTATGAGCAGTTCTTC.

This clone was seen just once. The chain is built from TRBV28 and TRBJ2-1; 10 bases align to TRBD2. Germline CDR1 reads MDHEN; CDR2 reads SYDVKM. Trimming at V came to 3 bases and at J to 7 bases, leaving 6 bases not matched to a gene. The CDR3 spans 15 residues. CDR3 DNA sequence: TGTGCCAGCAGTTTCAAGCGGGGGGGCCGTAATGAGCAGTTCTTC. It translates to CASSFKRGGRNEQFF. Variable domain in full (rest from reference TRBV28 and TRBJ2-1): DVKVTQSSRYLVKRTGEKVFLECVQDMDHENMFWYRQDPGLGLRLIYFSYDVKMKEKGDIPEGYSVSREKKERFSLILESASTNQTSMYLCASSFKRGGRNEQFFGPGTRLTVL.

This clone came up once. V and J are TRBV7-9 and TRBJ2-7, with 12 bases that match TRBD2. V gave up 2 bases and J gave up 2 bases; unmatched junction bases: 4. Germline CDR1 reads SEHNR; CDR2 reads FQNEAQ (reference sequence). The CDR3 length is 16 residues. The CDR3 loop is CASSLWRTSGTYEQYF. The CDR3 coding sequence is TGTGCCAGCAGCTTATGGCGGACTAGCGGGACCTACGAGCAGTACTTC.

This chain links TRBV21-1 with TRBJ2-5; no DNA check was done on the table's D call, TRBD2. TRBV21-1 is listed as a pseudogene. The CDR3 has 17 residues. The CDR3 region has the DNA TGTGCCAGCATCCACCCCGGAGCGGGGGGGTACCAAGAGACCCAGTACTTC. It yields the protein CASIHPGAGGYQETQYF.

This clone appeared a few times. J is TRBJ1-1 and V is TRBV29-1; 7 bases agree with TRBD1. After removal of 7 bases from V and 4 bases from J, the junction contained 9 bases not matched to a gene. Germline V gives CDR1 SQVTM, CDR2 ANQGSEA. The CDR3 extends over 13 amino acids. The DNA of the CDR3 is TGCAGCGCCCGAACCGGGACAGTCACTGAAGCTTTCTTT. Translated: CSARTGTVTEAFF.

The chain joins TRBV30 to TRBJ1-1; 7 bases map to TRBD1. This CDR3 has 14 amino acids. Germline values: CDR1 GTSNPN, CDR2 SVGIG (reference sequence). V shed 4 bases and J 1 base; nucleotides not matched to a gene: 6. The DNA of the CDR3 is TGTGCCTGGAACTTTAGGACAGGGAACACTGAAGCTTTCTTT. Its translation: CAWNFRTGNTEAFF.

This clone was counted once. CDR3 in amino acids: CASSLSRPTHYEQYF. The CDR3 DNA is TGTGCCAGCAGTTTATCCCGGCCAACCCACTACGAGCAGTACTTC. J is TRBJ2-5 and V is TRBV27; D gene ambiguous. The assigned J gene may be wrong: the sequence end matches TRBJ2-7 better. The germline V gene encodes CDR1 MNHEY and CDR2 SMNVEV (reference sequence). The CDR3 sequence is 15 residues long.

J is TRBJ1-1 and V is TRBV29-1; D is uncertain. Germline CDR1 is SQVTM and CDR2 is ANQGSEA. The V and J ends lost 6 bases and 0 bases respectively, with 11 bases between them. The CDR3 sequence is 13 residues long. The CDR3 loop is CSVQTTLNTEAFF. The CDR3 region has the DNA TGCAGCGTCCAGACAACCCTGAACACTGAAGCTTTCTTT.

V usage is TRBV19 and J usage is TRBJ2-7; 12 bases align to TRBD1. Trimming removed 5 bases from V and 7 bases from J; junction bases left unmatched: 15. The CDR3 has 17 residues. Germline-derived CDR1 and CDR2 are LNHDA and SQIVND (reference sequence). The CDR3 DNA reads TGTGCCAGTAGTCTTAATCCCCCGGGACAGGGGGCGAATGAGCAGTACTTC. It yields the protein CASSLNPPGQGANEQYF.

The CDR3 DNA reads TGTGCCAGCAGTTTTCCAACTAGCGGGGGGGTCAACCACACAGATACGCAGTATTTT. Protein product: CASSFPTSGGVNHTDTQYF. The rearrangement uses TRBV28 and TRBJ2-3, with 13 positions matching TRBD2. The CDR3 is made up of 19 amino acids. CDR1 MDHEN and CDR2 SYDVKM come from the germline V gene. V shed 3 bases and J 2 bases; nucleotides not matched to a gene: 11.

The chain recombines TRBV20-1 with TRBJ1-4, with D uncertain. The CDR3 extends over 11 amino acids. With 0 bases removed from V and 16 bases from J, the gap between germline ends came to 12 bases. Germline V gene data show CDR1 as DFQATT and CDR2 as SNEGSKA (reference sequence). The CDR3 nucleotides are TGCAGTGCTAGAGATGGGAGGAAAACGTTTTTT. This codes for CSARDGRKTFF.

The chain is built from TRBV5-8 and TRBJ2-7; 7 bases align to TRBD1. Germline loops: CDR1 SGHTS, CDR2 YDEGEE. The junction had 4 bases not matched to a gene; V was cut back by 2 bases and J by 2 bases. The CDR3 length is 14 residues. The CDR3 spells CASSLNRGTYEQYF. In DNA form, the CDR3 reads TGTGCCAGCAGCTTAAACAGGGGAACCTACGAGCAGTACTTC.

This clone was seen once. The V call is TRBV5-4, the J call TRBJ2-7, with 11 nucleotides matching TRBD1. The J segment lost 5 bases and the V segment lost 4 bases, leaving 8 bases of the junction unmatched. Germline V lookup: CDR1 SGHNT, CDR2 YYREEE (reference sequence). This CDR3 is built from 15 residues. CDR3 bases: TGTGCCAGCAGCCTCACCGGACAGGGGGCAGACGAGCAGTACTTC. Its protein product is CASSLTGQGADEQYF.

This clone was observed a few times. The gene calls are TRBV6-5 and TRBJ1-3; a possible D gene is TRBD1 (5 bases). V gave up 5 bases and J gave up 4 bases, with 12 bases separating them. This CDR3 region has 14 residues. Germline loops: CDR1 MNHEY, CDR2 SVGAGI. CDR3 loop: CASSERRDGNTIYF. The DNA of the CDR3 is TGTGCCAGCAGTGAAAGGAGGGACGGAAACACCATATATTTT.

The V and J genes are TRBV7-9 and TRBJ2-1, with 7 bases identical to TRBD1. Trimming removed 5 bases from V and 4 bases from J; junction bases left unmatched: 5. The CDR3 consists of 14 residues. Germline V CDR1 and CDR2: SEHNR, FQNEAQ (reference sequence). The CDR3 loop is CASSPEGAYNEQFF. The CDR3 DNA is TGTGCCAGCAGCCCCGAGGGGGCTTACAATGAGCAGTTCTTC.

This rearrangement joins TRBV2 to TRBJ2-3; D unclear. The ends were cut back, 6 bases at V and 2 bases at J, with 15 bases in the middle. CDR1 SNHLY and CDR2 FYNNEI come from the germline V gene. The CDR3 is made up of 15 amino acids. The CDR3 is CASSDILSPTDTQYF. The CDR3 bases are TGTGCCAGCAGCGATATACTAAGTCCCACAGATACGCAGTATTTT.

The V call is TRBV5-1, the J call TRBJ2-7, with D possibly matching TRBD2 (5 bases). The V end lost 1 base, the J end lost 7 bases, and 15 bases lay between the germline ends. The germline V gene encodes CDR1 SGHRS and CDR2 YFSETQ. The CDR3 has 14 amino acids. The CDR3 region is CASSLWLGEGEQYF. For the CDR3, the DNA is TGCGCCAGCAGCTTGTGGCTCGGGGAAGGGGAGCAGTACTTC.

This sequence joins TRBV28 and TRBJ2-7; TRBD2 is a possible D gene (6 bases). Germline V lookup: CDR1 MDHEN, CDR2 SYDVKM. V lost 2 bases and J 2 bases, leaving 13 bases between the germline ends. CDR3 length: 15 residues. CDR3 nucleotide sequence: TGTGCCAGCAGTTTAGGGGCAGGGAGGCCCTACGAGCAGTACTTC. Its protein product is CASSLGAGRPYEQYF.

The chain links TRBV13 to TRBJ2-3; D may be TRBD2 (5 bases). CDR1 and CDR2 (germline): PRHDT, FYEKMQ (reference sequence). This CDR3 is 14 amino acids long. V gave up 4 bases and J gave up 5 bases, with 13 bases separating them. For the CDR3, the DNA is TGTGCCAGCAGCTCCCGGGGTCGTGTAGATACGCAGTATTTT. Its protein is CASSSRGRVDTQYF.

Here the CDR3 DNA reads TGTGCCAGCAGTGAACGGGGACTCCCCTCCTACGAGCAGTACTTC. Encoded protein: CASSERGLPSYEQYF. The rearrangement links TRBV6-1 to TRBJ2-7; weak D call: TRBD2 (6 bases). The CDR3 loop spans 15 amino acids. CDR1 MNHNS and CDR2 SASEGT come from the germline V gene. V gave up 2 bases and J gave up 0 bases, with 11 bases separating them.

This clone was counted a single time. This sequence joins TRBV28 and TRBJ2-5, with a weak D call TRBD2 (7 bases). The CDR3 has 17 amino acids. Trimming left V 3 bases short and J 4 bases short, with 21 bases between. CDR1 MDHEN and CDR2 SYDVKM come from the germline V gene. The chain's CDR3 is CASSFPLSGGEGETQYF. CDR3 in DNA: TGTGCCAGCAGTTTCCCCCTGTCGGGGGGCGAGGGAGAGACCCAGTACTTC.

The chain combines TRBV6-5 with TRBJ1-5; the D is unclear. CDR1 MNHEY and CDR2 SVGAGI come from the germline V gene. This CDR3 region has 13 residues. V gave up 8 bases and J gave up 0 bases, with 8 bases separating them. The CDR3 nucleotides read TGTGCCAGCTCGGTATATAGCAATCAGCCCCAGCATTTT. Amino acid sequence: CASSVYSNQPQHF.

The chain joins TRBV6-1 to TRBJ1-5; TRBD1 matches 10 bases. The V and J ends lost 3 bases and 5 bases, in that order; junction bases with no gene match: 7. Germline V lookup: CDR1 MNHNS, CDR2 SASEGT. The CDR3 runs to 16 residues. CDR3 amino acids: CASSERGQGVHQPQHF. The CDR3 region has the DNA TGTGCCAGCAGTGAGAGAGGACAGGGGGTTCATCAGCCCCAGCATTTT.